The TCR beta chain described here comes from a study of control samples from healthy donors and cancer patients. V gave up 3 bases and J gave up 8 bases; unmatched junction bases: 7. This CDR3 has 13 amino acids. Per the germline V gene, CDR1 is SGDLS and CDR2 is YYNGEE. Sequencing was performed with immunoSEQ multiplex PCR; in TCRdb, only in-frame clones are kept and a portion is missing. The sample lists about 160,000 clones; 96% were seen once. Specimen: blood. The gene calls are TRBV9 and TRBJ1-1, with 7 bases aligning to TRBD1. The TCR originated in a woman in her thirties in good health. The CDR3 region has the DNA TGTGCCAGCAGCGGGGACAGTTTACAGGAAGCTTTCTTT. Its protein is CASSGDSLQEAFF.